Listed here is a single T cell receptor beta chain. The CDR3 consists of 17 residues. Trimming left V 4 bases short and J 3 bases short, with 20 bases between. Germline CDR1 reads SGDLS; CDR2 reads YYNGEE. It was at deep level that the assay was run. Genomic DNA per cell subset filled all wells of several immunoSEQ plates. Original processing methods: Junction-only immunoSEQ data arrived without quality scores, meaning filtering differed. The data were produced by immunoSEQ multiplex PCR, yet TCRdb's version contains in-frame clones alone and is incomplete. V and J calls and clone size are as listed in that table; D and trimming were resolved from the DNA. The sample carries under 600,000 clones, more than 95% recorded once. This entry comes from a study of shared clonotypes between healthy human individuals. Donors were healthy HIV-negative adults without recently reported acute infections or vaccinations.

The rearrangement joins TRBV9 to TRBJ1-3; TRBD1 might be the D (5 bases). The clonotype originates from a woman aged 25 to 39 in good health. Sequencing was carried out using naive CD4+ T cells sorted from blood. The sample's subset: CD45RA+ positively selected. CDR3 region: CASSPFGLGESGNTIYF. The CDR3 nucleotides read TGTGCCAGCAGCCCCTTTGGTCTAGGGGAAAGTGGAAACACCATATATTTT.